This TCR beta chain was captured by sequencing in a study of T cell responses to AZD1222 COVID-19 vaccine. Study observations and caveats: Nearly half of spike-specific TCRs reportedly target unmutated variant regions. Donors, mostly white British, included more females; clonal diversity was possibly underestimated. Spike-specific TCR breadth and depth went up after people got two AZD1222 doses.

TCRdb's copy holds only in-frame clones and misses some; the assay was immunoSEQ multiplex PCR. In the table there are over 150,000 clones, around 90% of which are singletons. This clone is a singleton in its sample. The antigen is unknown. The clonotype was recovered from an adult in good health. The sequencing used peripheral blood, collected on day 0 of AZD1222 vaccination.

The CDR3 sequence is CASSDRGTPYEQYF. The CDR3 DNA sequence: TGTGCCAGCAGTGACAGGGGGACACCCTACGAGCAGTACTTC. The rearrangement joins TRBV6-1 to TRBJ2-7; TRBD1 agrees at 7 bases. J gave up 2 bases and V 3 bases, and 4 bases lay outside the gene matches. Germline CDR1 is MNHNS and CDR2 is SASEGT. The CDR3 has 14 residues.